This T cell receptor (beta chain) is from a study of T cell responses to AZD1222 COVID-19 vaccine. The CDR3 has 15 residues. The germline gives CDR1 MNHEY, CDR2 SMNVEV (reference sequence). Trimming removed 6 bases at V and 3 bases at J, with 15 bases between. Clones were sequenced by immunoSEQ multiplex PCR, and TCRdb holds only the in-frame ones, with some missing. This table holds fewer than 150,000 clones, roughly nine tenths found once. Study-wide results and limits: White British ancestry dominated among donors, who included more females, and clonal diversity was possibly underestimated.

Regarding this clone: Antigen: not known.

The specimen comprised peripheral blood, sampled 28 days after the second AZD1222 dose. The rearrangement joins TRBV27 to TRBJ2-1, with TRBD1 as a possible D gene (6 bases). This receptor was identified in an adult who received the AZD1222 COVID-19 vaccine. This CDR3 is CASSQPGHLYNEQFF. DNA of the CDR3: TGTGCCAGCAGCCAACCGGGACACCTCTACAATGAGCAGTTCTTC.